One and the same sample provided the 24 T cell receptor beta chains below, sequenced in a study of cytomegalovirus exposure and HLA in healthy donors. PCR amplification relied on 60 Vbeta primers (plus 13 Jbeta primers). Generated by immunoSEQ multiplex PCR, the TCRdb table keeps only in-frame clones and is missing some. The top ten hold 4.5% to 5.5% of the sample, which has about 190,000 clones, under 80% seen once. Sequenced: PBMCs. The source of these receptors is a man aged 25-45 years in good health and CMV-seropositive.

This clone came up many times. Other DNA sequences of this sample code for an identical CDR3. The chain couples TRBV6-5 to TRBJ1-5, with D perhaps matching TRBD1 (6 bases). Germline V lookup: CDR1 MNHEY, CDR2 SVGAGI. The CDR3 has 13 amino acids. V lost 6 bases and J lost 4, with 10 bases in between. In DNA form, the CDR3 reads TGTGCCAGCAGCGGACAGCAAAATCAGCCCCAGCATTTT. Residues: CASSGQQNQPQHF.

The rearrangement joins TRBV5-1 to TRBJ1-1; a weak D match, TRBD1 (6 bases). The CDR3 has 15 amino acids. Looked up from germline, CDR1 is SGHRS and CDR2 is YFSETQ. The V end was cut by 0 bases, the J end by 4 bases, with 13 bases between. CDR3 sequence: CASSLAGGPSTEAFF. The CDR3 bases are TGCGCCAGCAGCTTGGCGGGGGGGCCTAGCACTGAAGCTTTCTTT.

The chain links TRBV18 to TRBJ2-1; D is ambiguous. The CDR3 has 15 amino acids. The ends were cut back, 7 bases at V and 6 bases at J, with 19 bases in the middle. The germline V gene has CDR1 KGHSH and CDR2 LQKENI. The CDR3 is CASLNSLSRVNEQFF. The CDR3 DNA follows: TGTGCCAGCTTGAATTCACTCTCCCGTGTCAATGAGCAGTTCTTC.

This clone has just one count. The chain couples TRBV7-2 to TRBJ2-7; 8 bases fit TRBD1. Germline assignment: CDR1 SGHTA and CDR2 FQGNSA. This CDR3 contains 14 residues. The trim removed 8 bases at V and 2 bases at J, leaving 8 bases unmatched. The CDR3 coding sequence is TGTGCCAGCGTAACCGGGACAGGTGCCTACGAGCAGTACTTC. Its translation: CASVTGTGAYEQYF.

This chain joins TRBV21-1 and TRBJ1-2; TRBD1, the table's D call, was not compared with the DNA. TRBV21-1 is described as a pseudogene. This CDR3 region has 18 residues. CDR3 amino acids: CASSRILGHTYENYGYTF. The CDR3 DNA reads TGTGCCAGCAGTCGTATCCTTGGACACACCTACGAAAACTATGGCTACACCTTC.

The chain has TRBV18 and TRBJ2-7; D perhaps matches TRBD2 (6 bases). Germline CDR1 KGHSH, CDR2 LQKENI. The CDR3 extends over 16 amino acids. V lost 3 bases and J 2 bases, leaving 17 bases between the germline ends. The CDR3 nucleotides read TGTGCCAGCTCACCTATGCGGGACGCGCGTACCTACGAGCAGTACTTC. Its protein is CASSPMRDARTYEQYF.

This sequence joins TRBV6-6 and TRBJ2-3; D unclear. Trimming pared 0 bases from V and 4 bases from J, leaving 8 bases between. This CDR3 spans 14 amino acids. Germline V gene data show CDR1 as MNHNY and CDR2 as SVGAGI (reference sequence). CDR3 loop: CASSYSVTSDTQYF. DNA for the CDR3: TGTGCCAGCAGTTACTCGGTCACATCAGATACGCAGTATTTT.

The DNA for the CDR3 is TGTGCCACCAGCATTGAGCGGGGGCCATACAATGAGCAGTTCTTC. This translates into CATSIERGPYNEQFF. The chain is built from TRBV15 and TRBJ2-1, with 8 nucleotides matching TRBD2. The CDR3 is 15 residues long. Losses at the gene ends were 4 bases for V and 4 bases for J; bases not matched to a gene: 6. Per germline, CDR1 LNHNV and CDR2 YYDKDF (reference sequence). Together with reference TRBV15 and TRBJ2-1, the CDR3 gives the full variable domain: DAMVIQNPRYQVTQFGKPVTLSCSQTLNHNVMYWYQQKSSQAPKLLFHYYDKDFNNEADTPDNFQSRRPNTSFCFLDIRSPGLGDTAMYLCATSIERGPYNEQFFGPGTRLTVL.

The chain has TRBV10-3 and TRBJ2-7; D may be TRBD2 (6 bases). Germline CDR1 is ENHRY and CDR2 is SYGVKD. The CDR3 loop spans 14 amino acids. V was pared by 8 bases and J by 0 bases, with 14 bases between. Here the CDR3 DNA reads TGTGCCATCCGTCGCGGAGGGAGCTCCTACGAGCAGTACTTC. Translated: CAIRRGGSSYEQYF.

The chain's CDR3 is CASSLGGGRGNYGYTF. The CDR3 DNA follows: TGTGCCAGCAGTTTAGGGGGGGGGCGCGGGAACTATGGCTACACCTTC. The genes are TRBV28 and TRBJ1-2, with D possibly matching TRBD1 (6 bases). CDR1 and CDR2 from the germline V gene are MDHEN and SYDVKM. V was shortened by 2 bases and J by 2 bases, with 15 bases between the two germline ends. The CDR3 is 16 amino acids.

J is TRBJ2-4 and V is TRBV5-4; 10 nucleotides line up with TRBD2. The J segment lost 7 bases and the V segment lost 2 bases, leaving 6 bases of the junction unmatched. The CDR3 has 15 amino acids. CDR1 and CDR2 (germline): SGHNT, YYREEE (reference sequence). Here the CDR3 DNA reads TGTGCCAGCAGCTTTAGCGGGGGGCCCCCGAACATTCAGTACTTC. Protein sequence: CASSFSGGPPNIQYF.

This clone was counted between two and nine times. This chain uses TRBV30 with TRBJ1-2; D remains unclear. Trimming removed 0 bases from V and 7 bases from J, with 6 bases in between. Looked up from germline, CDR1 is GTSNPN and CDR2 is SVGIG (reference sequence). This CDR3 has 11 amino acids. CDR3 in amino acids: CAWSVLFGYTF. DNA of the CDR3: TGTGCCTGGAGTGTACTTTTTGGCTACACCTTC.

The chain joins TRBV28 to TRBJ1-1; perhaps TRBD1 as D (5 bases). The CDR3 has 13 amino acids. V was shortened by 6 bases and J by 4 bases, with 12 bases between the two germline ends. Germline CDR1 MDHEN, CDR2 SYDVKM. The CDR3: CASSKIRGTEAFF. Here the CDR3 DNA reads TGTGCCAGCAGCAAAATTAGGGGCACTGAAGCTTTCTTT.

V is TRBV29-1 and J is TRBJ2-3; maybe TRBD1 (6 bases). CDR1 and CDR2 (germline): SQVTM, ANQGSEA. V dropped 6 bases and J dropped 0 bases, with 13 bases sitting between them. This CDR3 is built from 14 residues. This chain's CDR3 is CSVKGVDSTDTQYF. The CDR3 DNA reads as TGCAGCGTCAAGGGGGTGGATAGCACAGATACGCAGTATTTT.

The chain has TRBV29-1 and TRBJ2-5, with TRBD2 as a possible D gene (5 bases). This CDR3 has 10 amino acids. Germline V gives CDR1 SQVTM, CDR2 ANQGSEA. This chain's CDR3 is CAGSQETQYF. The CDR3, as DNA: TGCGCGGGCAGCCAAGAGACCCAGTACTTC.

The chain recombines TRBV30 with TRBJ1-1; D is unclear. Germline assignment: CDR1 GTSNPN and CDR2 SVGIG (reference sequence). Trimming took off 5 bases at V and 5 bases at J, with 6 bases between the two ends. CDR3 length: 10 amino acids. The CDR3 sequence is CAWQRTEAFF. The CDR3, as DNA: TGTGCCTGGCAGAGGACTGAAGCTTTCTTT.

The V gene is TRBV30, the J gene TRBJ1-3; possible D gene TRBD1, 5 bases. CDR3 size: 15 residues. Germline lookup yields CDR1 GTSNPN and CDR2 SVGIG (reference sequence). V was cut by 2 bases and J by 4 bases, with 15 bases left in between. CDR3 DNA sequence: TGTGCCTGGAGTCAGGGTGTCGTTTCCGGAAACACCATATATTTT. Its translation is CAWSQGVVSGNTIYF.

This clone was recorded only once. This rearrangement joins TRBV5-1 to TRBJ1-1; 7 bases line up with TRBD1. Germline values: CDR1 SGHRS, CDR2 YFSETQ. V dropped 4 bases and J dropped 2; count of bases not matched to a gene: 8. The CDR3 has 15 amino acids. CDR3: CASSTRGTDNTEAFF. In nucleotides, the CDR3 is TGCGCCAGCAGCACACGCGGGACAGACAACACTGAAGCTTTCTTT.

V gene TRBV2 combines with J gene TRBJ2-2; D remains ambiguous. Germline CDR1 and CDR2: SNHLY and FYNNEI. This CDR3 contains 19 residues. Trimming stripped 6 bases from V and 1 base from J, with 24 bases between. CDR3 DNA sequence: TGTGCCAGCAGGGCGCCGACGCGGCTCTCGGGTGGGAACACCGGGGAGCTGTTTTTT. The encoded protein is CASRAPTRLSGGNTGELFF.

The chain carries TRBV6-1 and TRBJ2-5, with 7 bases matching TRBD1. The germline CDR1 and CDR2 sequences are MNHNS and SASEGT. With 1 base clipped from V and 0 bases from J, the junction kept 2 bases outside the gene matches. CDR3 length equals 15 residues. The CDR3 spells CASSEGQGYQETQYF. CDR3 sequence (DNA): TGTGCCAGCAGTGAAGGACAGGGTTACCAAGAGACCCAGTACTTC.

J is TRBJ1-2 and V is TRBV10-3; tentative D call: TRBD1 (6 bases). Germline CDR1 reads ENHRY; CDR2 reads SYGVKD. Between the trimmed V and J ends, which lost 3 bases and 0 bases, there was a span of 11 bases. The CDR3 loop spans 15 amino acids. The CDR3 sequence: CAISEGGNPNYGYTF. The DNA of the CDR3 is TGTGCCATCAGTGAAGGGGGAAACCCTAACTATGGCTACACCTTC.

The chain couples TRBV6-5 to TRBJ2-3, with D perhaps TRBD1 (5 bases). This CDR3 has 16 residues. The V gene's germline CDR1 is MNHEY and CDR2 SVGAGI. V lost 0 bases and J 4 bases, leaving 14 bases between the germline ends. The CDR3, as DNA: TGTGCCAGCAGTTACTCAGGGGTGGAAGGGCCAGATACGCAGTATTTT. It yields the protein CASSYSGVEGPDTQYF.

The rearrangement uses TRBV19 and TRBJ2-7; tentative D call: TRBD1 (5 bases). The CDR3 has 13 amino acids. Germline V gene lookup returns CDR1 LNHDA and CDR2 SQIVND (reference sequence). Trimming shortened V by 5 bases and J by 1 base, and 9 bases separated the two germline ends. CDR3 in amino acids: CASSGATSYEQYF. The CDR3 bases are TGTGCCAGTAGTGGGGCCACGTCCTACGAGCAGTACTTC.

The V call is TRBV30, the J call TRBJ1-5; no clear D gene. Germline loops: CDR1 GTSNPN, CDR2 SVGIG (reference sequence). The V end lost 0 bases, the J end lost 4 bases, and 13 bases lay between the germline ends. The CDR3 spans 15 residues. The CDR3 DNA sequence: TGTGCCTGGAGTGTAGCCCCAGGAAGGAATCAGCCCCAGCATTTT. Translated: CAWSVAPGRNQPQHF.